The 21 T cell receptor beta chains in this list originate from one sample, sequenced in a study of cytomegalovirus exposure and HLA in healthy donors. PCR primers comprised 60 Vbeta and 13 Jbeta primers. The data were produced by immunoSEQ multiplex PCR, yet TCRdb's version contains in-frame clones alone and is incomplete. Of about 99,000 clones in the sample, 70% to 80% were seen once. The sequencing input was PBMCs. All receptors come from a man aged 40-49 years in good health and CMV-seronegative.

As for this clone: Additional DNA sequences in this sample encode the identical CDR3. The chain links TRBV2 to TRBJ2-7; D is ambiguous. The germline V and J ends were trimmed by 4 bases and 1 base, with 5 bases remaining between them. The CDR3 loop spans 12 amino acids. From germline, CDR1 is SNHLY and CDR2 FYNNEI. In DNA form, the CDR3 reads TGTGCCAGCAGTGCCTATTCCTACGAGCAGTACTTC. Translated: CASSAYSYEQYF.

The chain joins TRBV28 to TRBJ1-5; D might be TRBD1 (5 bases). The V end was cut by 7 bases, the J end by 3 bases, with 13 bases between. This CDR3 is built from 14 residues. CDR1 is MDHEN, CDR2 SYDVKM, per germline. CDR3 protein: CASTFHRINQPQHF. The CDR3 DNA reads TGTGCCAGCACCTTCCACAGGATCAATCAGCCCCAGCATTTT.

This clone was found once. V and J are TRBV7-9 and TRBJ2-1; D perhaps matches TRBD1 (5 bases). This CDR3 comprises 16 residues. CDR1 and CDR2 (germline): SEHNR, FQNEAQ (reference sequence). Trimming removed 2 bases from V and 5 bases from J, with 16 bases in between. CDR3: CASSLTGIRHHNEQFF. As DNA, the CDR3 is TGTGCCAGCAGCTTAACAGGAATCAGACACCACAATGAGCAGTTCTTC.

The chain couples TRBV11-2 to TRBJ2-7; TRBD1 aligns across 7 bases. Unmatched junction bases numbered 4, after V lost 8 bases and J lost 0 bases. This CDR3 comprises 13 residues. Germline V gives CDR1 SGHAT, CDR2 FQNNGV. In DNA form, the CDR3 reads TGTGCCAGCCTCCGGGACAGCTCCTACGAGCAGTACTTC. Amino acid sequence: CASLRDSSYEQYF.

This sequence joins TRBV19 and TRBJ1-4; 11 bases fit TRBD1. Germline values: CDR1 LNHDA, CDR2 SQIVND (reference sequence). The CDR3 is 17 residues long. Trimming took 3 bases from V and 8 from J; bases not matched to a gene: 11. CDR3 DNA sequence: TGTGCCAGTAGTATCCGAGGGGAGGGACAGGGGGACGAAAAACTGTTTTTT. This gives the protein CASSIRGEGQGDEKLFF.

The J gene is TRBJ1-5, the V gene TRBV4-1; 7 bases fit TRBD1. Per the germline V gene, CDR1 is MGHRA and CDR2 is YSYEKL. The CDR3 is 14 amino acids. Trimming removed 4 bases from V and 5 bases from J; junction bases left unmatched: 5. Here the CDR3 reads CASSPLTGDQPQHF. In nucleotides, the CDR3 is TGCGCCAGCAGCCCACTAACAGGGGATCAGCCCCAGCATTTT.

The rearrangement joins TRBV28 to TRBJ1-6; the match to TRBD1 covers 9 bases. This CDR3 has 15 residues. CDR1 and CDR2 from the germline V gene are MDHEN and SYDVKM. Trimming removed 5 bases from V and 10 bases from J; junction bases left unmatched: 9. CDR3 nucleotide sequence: TGTGCCAGCAGTGTGCTCACAGGGGGCGCATCACCCCTCCACTTT. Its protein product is CASSVLTGGASPLHF. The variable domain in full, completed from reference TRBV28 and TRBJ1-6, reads DVKVTQSSRYLVKRTGEKVFLECVQDMDHENMFWYRQDPGLGLRLIYFSYDVKMKEKGDIPEGYSVSREKKERFSLILESASTNQTSMYLCASSVLTGGASPLHFGNGTRLTVT.

CDR3 coding DNA: TGTGCCTGGGAATTTCGGGGGGCAGGGAGGGTGAACATTCAGTACTTC. Encoded protein: CAWEFRGAGRVNIQYF. The chain carries TRBV30 and TRBJ2-4; TRBD2 might be the D (7 bases). The germline gives CDR1 GTSNPN, CDR2 SVGIG (reference sequence). V gave up 5 bases and J gave up 7 bases, with 24 bases separating them. The CDR3 has 16 amino acids. The variable domain in full, with the rest retrieved from reference TRBV30 and TRBJ2-4, is SQTIHQWPATLVQPVGSPLSLECTVEGTSNPNLYWYRQAAGRGLQLLFYSVGIGQISSEVPQNLSASRPQDRQFILSSKKLLLSDSGFYLCAWEFRGAGRVNIQYFGAGTRLSVL.

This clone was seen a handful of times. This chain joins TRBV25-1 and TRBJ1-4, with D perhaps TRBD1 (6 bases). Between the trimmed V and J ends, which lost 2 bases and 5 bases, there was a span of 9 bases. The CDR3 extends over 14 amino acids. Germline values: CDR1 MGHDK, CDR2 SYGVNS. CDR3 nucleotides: TGTGCCAGCAGTGAAACAGGGAGAAATGAAAAACTGTTTTTT. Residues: CASSETGRNEKLFF.

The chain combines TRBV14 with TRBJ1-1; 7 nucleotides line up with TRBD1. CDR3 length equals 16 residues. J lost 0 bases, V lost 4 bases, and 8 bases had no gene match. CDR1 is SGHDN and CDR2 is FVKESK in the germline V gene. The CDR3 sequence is CASSLEAGQLNTEAFF. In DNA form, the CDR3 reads TGTGCCAGCAGCCTTGAGGCGGGACAGCTGAACACTGAAGCTTTCTTT.

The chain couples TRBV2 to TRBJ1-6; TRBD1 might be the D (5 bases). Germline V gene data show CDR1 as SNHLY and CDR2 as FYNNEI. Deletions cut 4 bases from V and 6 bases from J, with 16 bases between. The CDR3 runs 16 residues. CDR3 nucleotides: TGTGCCAGCAGTGCCGAGTTGGGGCTCTTTAATTCACCCCTCCACTTT. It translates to CASSAELGLFNSPLHF.

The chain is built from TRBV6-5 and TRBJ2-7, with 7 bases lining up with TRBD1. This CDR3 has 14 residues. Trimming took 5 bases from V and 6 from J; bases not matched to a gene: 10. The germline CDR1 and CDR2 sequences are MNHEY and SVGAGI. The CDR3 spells CASSTRTGVGEQYF. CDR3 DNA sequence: TGTGCCAGCAGTACCAGGACAGGCGTCGGCGAGCAGTACTTC.

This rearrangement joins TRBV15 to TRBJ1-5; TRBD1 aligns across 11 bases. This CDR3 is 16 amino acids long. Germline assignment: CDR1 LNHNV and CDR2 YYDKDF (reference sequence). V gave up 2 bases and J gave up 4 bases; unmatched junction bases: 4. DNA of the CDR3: TGTGCCACCAGCAGACCGGGACAGGGGGGTAATCAGCCCCAGCATTTT. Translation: CATSRPGQGGNQPQHF.

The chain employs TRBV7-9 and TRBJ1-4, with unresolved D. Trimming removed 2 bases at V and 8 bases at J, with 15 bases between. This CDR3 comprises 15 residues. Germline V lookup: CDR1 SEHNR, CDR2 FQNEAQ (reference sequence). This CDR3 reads CASSLSGEVGEKLFF. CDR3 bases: TGTGCCAGCAGCTTAAGCGGGGAAGTAGGGGAAAAACTGTTTTTT.

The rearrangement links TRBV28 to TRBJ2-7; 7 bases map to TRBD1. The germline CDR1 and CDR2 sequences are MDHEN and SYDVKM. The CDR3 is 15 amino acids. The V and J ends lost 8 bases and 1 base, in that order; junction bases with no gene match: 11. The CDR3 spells CASFDRVRWSYEQYF. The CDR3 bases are TGTGCCAGCTTCGACAGGGTGAGGTGGTCCTACGAGCAGTACTTC.

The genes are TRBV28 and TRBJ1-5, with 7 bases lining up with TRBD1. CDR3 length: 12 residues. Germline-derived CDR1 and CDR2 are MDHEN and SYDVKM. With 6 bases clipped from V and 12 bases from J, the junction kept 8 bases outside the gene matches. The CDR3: CASRILGTDQHF. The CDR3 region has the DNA TGTGCCAGCAGAATTTTAGGGACAGACCAGCATTTT.

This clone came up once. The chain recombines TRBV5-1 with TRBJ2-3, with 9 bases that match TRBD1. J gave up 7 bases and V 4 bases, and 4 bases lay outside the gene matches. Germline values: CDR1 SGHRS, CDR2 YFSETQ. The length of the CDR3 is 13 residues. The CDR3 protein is CASSRDRGNTQYF. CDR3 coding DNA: TGCGCCAGCAGCCGAGACAGGGGGAATACGCAGTATTTT.

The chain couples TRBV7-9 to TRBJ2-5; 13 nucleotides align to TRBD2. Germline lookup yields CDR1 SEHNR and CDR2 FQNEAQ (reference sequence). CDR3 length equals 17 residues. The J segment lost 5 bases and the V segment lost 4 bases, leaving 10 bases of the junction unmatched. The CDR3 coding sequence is TGTGCCAGCAGCTCGGACGGACTAGCGGGAGCGCGGGAGACCCAGTACTTC. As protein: CASSSDGLAGARETQYF.

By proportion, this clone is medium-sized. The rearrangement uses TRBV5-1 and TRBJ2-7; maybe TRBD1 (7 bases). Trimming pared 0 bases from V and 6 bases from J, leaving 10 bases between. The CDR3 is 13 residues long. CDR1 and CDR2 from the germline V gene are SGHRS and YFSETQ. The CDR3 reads CASSLDQGGEQYF. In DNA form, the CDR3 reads TGCGCCAGCAGCTTGGACCAGGGGGGCGAGCAGTACTTC.

This chain's CDR3 is CASSETSGGINEQFF. The DNA for the CDR3 is TGTGCCAGCAGCGAAACTAGCGGGGGGATCAATGAGCAGTTCTTC. This chain connects TRBV2 to TRBJ2-1; 12 bases line up with TRBD2. The CDR3 length is 15 residues. The ends lost 6 bases at V and 6 bases at J; junction bases unmatched: 6. The germline V gene encodes CDR1 SNHLY and CDR2 FYNNEI.

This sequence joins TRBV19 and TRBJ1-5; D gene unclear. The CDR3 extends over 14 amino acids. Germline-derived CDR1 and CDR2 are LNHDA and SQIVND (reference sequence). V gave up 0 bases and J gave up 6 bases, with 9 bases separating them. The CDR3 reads CASSIDLESQPQHF. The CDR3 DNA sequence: TGTGCCAGTAGTATAGATCTTGAGAGTCAGCCCCAGCATTTT.